This T cell receptor beta chain was observed in a study of blood T cell repertoires in COVID-19. Overall study: Italy, Spain and the United States were the sources of the convalescent and acute COVID-19 samples. Nucleic acid was either cDNA or gDNA, and it came from T cells, B-cell-depleted T cells, or PBMCs.

Per the authors' pipeline: Reference gene primer amplification gave nucleated cell count estimates. Libraries were prepared by immunoSEQ multiplex PCR; TCRdb keeps only in-frame clonotypes and omits some of them. D and trimming were read from the DNA, whereas the V and J calls and clone size are those reported in that table. Among roughly 40,000 clones listed, approximately 79% were seen once. With V trimmed by 0 bases and J by 2 bases, 3 bases remained unmatched. Germline V gives CDR1 MNHNS, CDR2 SASEGT. This CDR3 has 16 amino acids. The clonotype comes from a man between 65 and 79 years old with acute or convalescent COVID-19. V gene TRBV6-1 combines with J gene TRBJ2-1; TRBD1 aligns across 8 bases. Sequences were obtained from peripheral blood. DNA of the CDR3: TGTGCCAGCAGTGAAGCCCAGGGGGCGGCCTACAATGAGCAGTTCTTC. This codes for CASSEAQGAAYNEQFF.